The 20 T cell receptor beta chains below come from one sample, sequenced in a study of regulatory T cells in long-lasting Graves disease. As to time point: newly diagnosed GD, antithyroid drugs for less than 3 months. From RNA extracted from PBMCs, the TCR library was made. Construction of the TCR beta libraries employed iRepertoire HTBI primers in conjunction with Arm-PCR of CDR3 regions. A single record per CDR3 protein comes from TCRdb applying MiXCR to the multiplex PCR reads. The data hold fewer than 550,000 distinct CDR3 sequences, with 15% to 20% observed a single time. Separately, the same data were catalogued under a study of T cells in Graves' hyperthyroidism and ophthalmopathy.

Material: peripheral blood mononuclear cells (PBMCs), obtained at new diagnosis, from a patient treated with antithyroid drugs. The source of these receptors is a middle-aged woman with Graves disease.

The CDR3: CASSLSGTAANTGELFF. CDR3 DNA sequence: TGTGCCAGCAGCTTGTCGGGGACTGCAGCGAACACCGGGGAGCTGTTTTTT. The chain carries TRBV5-8 and TRBJ2-2; a weak D match, TRBD2 (6 bases). The CDR3 is 17 amino acids. Germline CDR1 and CDR2: SGHTS and YDEGEE. Trimming shortened V by 1 base and J by 0 bases, and 13 bases separated the two germline ends.

The gene calls are TRBV13 and TRBJ2-3; D is unresolved. V gave up 5 bases and J gave up 0 bases, with 12 bases separating them. Per the germline V gene, CDR1 is PRHDT and CDR2 is FYEKMQ (reference sequence). The CDR3 is 15 residues long. This CDR3 is CASSAAGTSTDTQYF. In DNA form, the CDR3 reads TGTGCCAGCAGCGCCGCAGGCACTAGCACAGATACGCAGTATTTT.

The chain carries TRBV4-1 and TRBJ2-7, with a weak D call TRBD2 (5 bases). The V end lost 3 bases, the J end lost 3 bases, and 9 bases lay between the germline ends. The CDR3 runs 13 residues. The germline V gene has CDR1 MGHRA and CDR2 YSYEKL. The CDR3 loop is CASSQTRDYEQYF. In DNA form, the CDR3 reads TGCGCCAGCAGCCAGACCCGGGACTACGAGCAGTACTTC.

This chain connects TRBV18 to TRBJ2-5, with TRBD2 matching over 8 bases. The CDR3 spans 14 residues. Germline V gene lookup returns CDR1 KGHSH and CDR2 LQKENI. V shed 2 bases and J 3 bases; nucleotides not matched to a gene: 2. The DNA of the CDR3 is TGTGCCAGCTCACCAATAGCGGGGAAAGAGACCCAGTACTTC. It specifies CASSPIAGKETQYF.

This clonotype was observed many times. The chain recombines TRBV2 with TRBJ1-2; the D is unclear. Trimming removed 7 bases from V and 5 bases from J, with 14 bases in between. The germline CDR1 and CDR2 sequences are SNHLY and FYNNEI. This CDR3 spans 13 amino acids. CDR3 protein: CASKKEGGYGYTF. The DNA of the CDR3 is TGTGCCAGCAAGAAGGAGGGAGGGTATGGCTACACCTTC.

This clonotype has at least ten counts. V is TRBV3-1 and J is TRBJ2-5, with a tentative D call TRBD2 (5 bases). Trimming took off 2 bases at V and 4 bases at J, with 8 bases between the two ends. This CDR3 is built from 13 residues. Germline lookup yields CDR1 LGHDT and CDR2 YNNKEL (reference sequence). CDR3 DNA sequence: TGTGCCAGCAGCCAATGGGCGGGAGAGACCCAGTACTTC. Its protein is CASSQWAGETQYF.

This clonotype was detected only a few times. The chain couples TRBV12-3 or TRBV12-4 to TRBJ1-4, with a possible D match to TRBD1 (6 bases). This CDR3 region has 14 residues. V was shortened by 10 bases and J by 7 bases, with 19 bases between the two germline ends. The CDR3 DNA reads TGTGCCACCTCCCCTCCAGGGGCGGTTGAAAAACTGTTTTTT. This encodes CATSPPGAVEKLFF.

The table lists this clonotype with a few counts. V usage is TRBV6-1 and J usage is TRBJ2-7, with 10 nucleotides matching TRBD2. Germline-derived CDR1 and CDR2 are MNHNS and SASEGT. The CDR3 consists of 15 residues. J gave up 0 bases and V 6 bases, and 5 bases lay outside the gene matches. The CDR3 DNA reads TGTGCCAGCAGCTCTAGCGGGGGCAGCTCCTACGAGCAGTACTTC. Its translation: CASSSSGGSSYEQYF.

This rearrangement joins TRBV5-1 to TRBJ2-2; 8 bases align to TRBD1. CDR3 length equals 15 residues. Germline CDR1 reads SGHRS; CDR2 reads YFSETQ. Trimming removed 5 bases from V and 6 bases from J; junction bases left unmatched: 9. CDR3 amino acids: CASRPLGQVAGELFF. In nucleotides, the CDR3 is TGCGCCAGCAGGCCTTTGGGACAGGTGGCCGGGGAGCTGTTTTTT.

Only a few counts were recorded for this clonotype. The gene calls are TRBV20-1 and TRBJ2-6; D uncertain. Germline CDR1 DFQATT, CDR2 SNEGSKA (reference sequence). The CDR3 covers 13 residues. V lost 1 base and J lost 0, with 1 base in between. CDR3 protein: CSARGSGANVLTF. The CDR3 nucleotides read TGCAGTGCTAGAGGCTCTGGGGCCAACGTCCTGACTTTC.

The chain combines TRBV12-3 or TRBV12-4 with TRBJ2-7, with 7 bases identical to TRBD1. CDR3 length: 16 amino acids. With 7 bases clipped from V and 2 bases from J, the junction kept 14 bases outside the gene matches. The CDR3, as DNA: TGTGCCAGCAAACCCGAGGGGACAGCGACCACCTACGAGCAGTACTTC. Residues: CASKPEGTATTYEQYF.

The chain links TRBV15 to TRBJ2-7, with D unresolved. The V gene lost 3 bases and the J gene lost 2 bases, with 8 bases spanning the gap. Germline assignment: CDR1 LNHNV and CDR2 YYDKDF (reference sequence). The CDR3 loop spans 13 amino acids. CDR3 protein: CATSSRHAYEQYF. In DNA, the CDR3 is TGTGCCACCAGCAGTAGACACGCCTACGAGCAGTACTTC.

The table lists this clonotype with a few counts. DNA of the CDR3: TGTGCCTCCCAGTTGGGCCAAAAACACGAGCAGTACTTC. Translation gives CASQLGQKHEQYF. The chain links TRBV30 to TRBJ2-7; no firm D call. The CDR3 totals 13 residues. Trimming stripped 7 bases from V and 5 bases from J, with 18 bases between. CDR1 and CDR2 (germline): GTSNPN, SVGIG (reference sequence).

CDR3 loop: CAISGGTGKTGELFF. CDR3 sequence (DNA): TGTGCCATCAGTGGCGGGACAGGCAAAACCGGGGAGCTGTTTTTT. The chain joins TRBV10-3 to TRBJ2-2; 8 positions match TRBD1. The CDR3 has 15 residues. V lost 4 bases to trimming and J lost 5 bases; unmatched junction nucleotides: 6. Per the germline V gene, CDR1 is ENHRY and CDR2 is SYGVKD.

This clonotype was counted ten times or more. The V and J genes are TRBV2 and TRBJ1-5, with D maybe TRBD1 (5 bases). This CDR3 is built from 15 residues. V lost 6 bases to trimming and J lost 3 bases, with 15 bases between them. CDR1 and CDR2 (germline): SNHLY, FYNNEI. The CDR3 region has the DNA TGTGCCAGCAGGGTGGGGCCCGCGGACAATCAGCCCCAGCATTTT. Translating it yields CASRVGPADNQPQHF.

This clonotype was observed a few times. The V gene is TRBV12-3 or TRBV12-4, the J gene TRBJ1-4; D is uncertain. The germline V and J ends were trimmed by 6 bases and 8 bases, with 13 bases remaining between them. This CDR3 contains 13 residues. CDR3 in DNA: TGTGCCAGCAGCCTCCGCGGCTGGGAAAAACTGTTTTTT. This gives the protein CASSLRGWEKLFF.

The chain employs TRBV7-6 and TRBJ1-4, with D maybe TRBD1 (5 bases). The CDR3 has 15 residues. From germline, CDR1 is SGHVS and CDR2 FNYEAQ. Trimming left V 5 bases short and J 0 bases short, with 10 bases between. The CDR3 DNA reads TGTGCCAGCAGCCCGACAGTTGCAACTAATGAAAAACTGTTTTTT. Its protein product is CASSPTVATNEKLFF.

The V call is TRBV7-9, the J call TRBJ2-3; D gene uncertain. Near its end, the DNA agrees better with TRBJ1-5, so the J call may be wrong. This CDR3 spans 17 amino acids. Germline-derived CDR1 and CDR2 are SEHNR and FQNEAQ (reference sequence). The DNA of the CDR3 is TGTGCCAGCAGCTCAGGTGGTCTAGCGGGAGGCACAGATACGCAGCATTTT. This gives the protein CASSSGGLAGGTDTQHF.

There are many counts of this clonotype. The chain carries TRBV6-2 or TRBV6-3 and TRBJ1-4; no reliable D call. CDR1 and CDR2 (germline): MNHEY, SVGEGT. The germline V and J ends were trimmed by 5 bases and 2 bases, with 9 bases remaining between them. This CDR3 is 14 amino acids long. The CDR3 loop reads CASSPRSTNEKLFF. The CDR3 region has the DNA TGTGCCAGCAGTCCACGGTCCACTAATGAAAAACTGTTTTTT.

Comments on this clonotype: One base separates it from a far larger clone, so it is likely a read error. This chain uses TRBV2 with TRBJ1-2; D uncertain. The CDR3 spans 14 residues. Germline lookup yields CDR1 SNHLY and CDR2 FYNNEI. The V end was cut by 6 bases, the J end by 4 bases, with 15 bases between. DNA for the CDR3: TGTGCCAGCAGCATAGATCTGGGCCCCTATGGCTACACCTTC. It is translated as CASSIDLGPYGYTF.